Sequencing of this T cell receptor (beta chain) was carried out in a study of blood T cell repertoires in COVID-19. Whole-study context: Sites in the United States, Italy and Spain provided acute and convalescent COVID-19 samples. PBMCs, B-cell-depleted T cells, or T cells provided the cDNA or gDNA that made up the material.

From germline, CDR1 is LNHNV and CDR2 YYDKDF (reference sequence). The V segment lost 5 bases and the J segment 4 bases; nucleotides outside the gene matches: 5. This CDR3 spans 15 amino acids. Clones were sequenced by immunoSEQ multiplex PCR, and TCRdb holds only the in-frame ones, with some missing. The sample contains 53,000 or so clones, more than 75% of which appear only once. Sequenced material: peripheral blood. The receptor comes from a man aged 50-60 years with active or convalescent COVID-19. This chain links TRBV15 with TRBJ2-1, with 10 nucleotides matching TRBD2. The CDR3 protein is CATSRRTSGYNEQFF. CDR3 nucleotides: TGTGCCACCAGCCGTAGGACTAGCGGATACAATGAGCAGTTCTTC.